These 32 T cell receptor beta chains share one sample of origin, sequenced in a study of Ad26.COV2.S vaccination and SARS-CoV-2 variants (dated by TCRdb to the early 2020s). Libraries were prepared through the immunoSEQ multiplex PCR assay. Not all clones reach the TCRdb copy of this immuneACCESS table, which keeps in-frame sequences only. Checked studies attribute under half of the gap to unresolved V genes and leave the rest unexplained. The sample table contains fewer than 400,000 clones; only one count was recorded for approximately 91% of them. The ten biggest clones cover under 3.5% of the sample. This sample's treatment or condition label indicates: roughly 19 received Ad26.COV2.S at low or high dose, single or two shots; several received placebo; per-sample allocation not given. For vaccine and placebo recipients, repertoires were sequenced using samples collected on day 63 after the first injection.

This material consisted of peripheral blood, taken in a trial of Ad26.COV2.S vaccine versus placebo. Receptors originate from a person between 18 and 65 years old who received the Ad26.COV2.S COVID-19 vaccine or a placebo.

V usage is TRBV4-2 and J usage is TRBJ1-5, with D unclear. The CDR3 runs 15 residues. V was shortened by 4 bases and J by 0 bases, with 10 bases between the two germline ends. The V gene's germline CDR1 is LGHNA and CDR2 YNFKEQ. The CDR3 DNA is TGTGCCAGCAGCCGAGAGACCGGTAGCAATCAGCCCCAGCATTTT. This gives the protein CASSRETGSNQPQHF.

The chain is built from TRBV5-1 and TRBJ2-1; D is possibly TRBD2 (6 bases). The length of the CDR3 is 15 residues. V dropped 0 bases and J dropped 9 bases, with 16 bases sitting between them. Germline V CDR1 and CDR2: SGHRS, YFSETQ. CDR3 sequence: CASSLGGTLLLEQFF. In nucleotides, the CDR3 is TGCGCCAGCAGCTTGGGGGGGACTCTACTCCTTGAGCAGTTCTTC.

To note about this clone: It is unclear where the CDR3 begins or ends on the DNA, so no DNA is shown, and the CDR3 is as TCRdb lists it. This chain links TRBV5-1 with TRBJ1-2. Germline lookup yields CDR1 SGHRS and CDR2 YFSETQ. The CDR3 has 11 amino acids, counting both end residues. The CDR3 reads CASSFGNGYTF.

V gene TRBV6-5 combines with J gene TRBJ2-7, with D perhaps TRBD2 (6 bases). With 7 bases removed from V and 0 bases from J, the gap between germline ends came to 7 bases. Germline V gives CDR1 MNHEY, CDR2 SVGAGI. The CDR3 is made up of 12 amino acids. Here the CDR3 reads CASKTSSYEQYF. The CDR3 DNA follows: TGTGCCAGCAAGACTAGCTCCTACGAGCAGTACTTC.

This clone has just a few counts. The chain is built from TRBV5-8 and TRBJ2-3; D could derive from TRBD1 or TRBD2 (5 bases each). The CDR3 is made up of 15 amino acids. Trimming pared 0 bases from V and 4 bases from J, leaving 12 bases between. Germline V lookup: CDR1 SGHTS, CDR2 YDEGEE. CDR3 DNA sequence: TGTGCCAGCAGCTTGGGGGACCGGGGCGCAGATACGCAGTATTTT. This codes for CASSLGDRGADTQYF. Variable domain in full (rest from reference TRBV5-8 and TRBJ2-3): EAGVTQSPTHLIKTRGQQATLRCSPISGHTSVYWYQQALGLGLQFLLWYDEGEERNRGNFPPRFSGRQFPNYSSELNVNALELEDSALYLCASSLGDRGADTQYFGPGTRLTVL.

The gene calls are TRBV6-5 and TRBJ1-1; 7 bases match TRBD1. This CDR3 comprises 15 residues. Germline V gives CDR1 MNHEY, CDR2 SVGAGI. Losses at the gene ends were 6 bases for V and 1 base for J; bases not matched to a gene: 8. In nucleotides, the CDR3 is TGTGCCAGCAGCCCACCGGGACAGAAGAACACTGAAGCTTTCTTT. It translates to CASSPPGQKNTEAFF.

V gene TRBV2 combines with J gene TRBJ2-1; 15 positions agree with TRBD2. Germline V gene sequence: CDR1 SNHLY, CDR2 FYNNEI. The CDR3 loop spans 18 amino acids. J gave up 0 bases and V 6 bases, and 6 bases lay outside the gene matches. The CDR3 bases are TGTGCCAGCAGGGGACTAGCGGGGGGTACCCTCTCCTACAATGAGCAGTTCTTC. It encodes CASRGLAGGTLSYNEQFF.

The chain links TRBV7-9 to TRBJ2-7; 13 bases are a match to TRBD2. Trimming at V came to 5 bases and at J to 6 bases, leaving 13 bases not matched to a gene. CDR3 length equals 17 residues. The germline V gene encodes CDR1 SEHNR and CDR2 FQNEAQ (reference sequence). DNA for the CDR3: TGTGCCAGCAGCCCCGGGACTAGCGGGGAATGGTTTGGCGAGCAGTACTTC. It specifies CASSPGTSGEWFGEQYF. The full variable domain, with the rest looked up from reference TRBV7-9 and TRBJ2-7, is DTGVSQNPRHKITKRGQNVTFRCDPISEHNRLYWYRQTLGQGPEFLTYFQNEAQLEKSRLLSDRFSAERPKGSFSTLEIQRTEQGDSAMYLCASSPGTSGEWFGEQYFGPGTRLTVT.

The rearrangement links TRBV5-8 to TRBJ1-5; D is ambiguous. The germline V gene encodes CDR1 SGHTS and CDR2 YDEGEE. V was pared by 3 bases and J by 4 bases, with 11 bases between. The CDR3 is made up of 14 amino acids. CDR3 DNA sequence: TGTGCCAGCAGCTCCTGGGCCGGAAATCAGCCCCAGCATTTT. Encoded protein: CASSSWAGNQPQHF.

The count of this clone is one. The genes are TRBV7-2 and TRBJ1-1; D possibly corresponds to TRBD1 (5 bases). The V and J ends lost 5 bases and 1 base respectively, with 11 bases between them. Germline V CDR1 and CDR2: SGHTA, FQGNSA. The CDR3 is made up of 14 amino acids. CDR3 in amino acids: CASSPGLGNTEAFF. The DNA for the CDR3 is TGTGCCAGCAGCCCAGGGTTAGGGAACACTGAAGCTTTCTTT.

The J gene is TRBJ2-3, the V gene TRBV7-6; D may be TRBD2 (5 bases). The CDR3 contains 13 residues. V shed 1 base and J shed 5 bases, with 7 bases lying between them. CDR1 and CDR2 from the germline V gene are SGHVS and FNYEAQ. CDR3 DNA sequence: TGTGCCAGCAGCTTAGAACGGGGAGATACGCAGTATTTT. It codes for CASSLERGDTQYF.

The rearrangement links TRBV6-6 to TRBJ2-3; D might be TRBD1 (5 bases). Germline CDR1 is MNHNY and CDR2 is SVGAGI (reference sequence). V was clipped by 0 bases and J by 0 bases, with 10 bases between them. CDR3 size: 16 residues. CDR3 sequence reads: CASSYSTASSTDTQYF. Here the CDR3 DNA reads TGTGCCAGCAGTTACTCGACAGCTTCGAGCACAGATACGCAGTATTTT.

This chain links TRBV7-9 with TRBJ2-3; D is ambiguous. Germline V gives CDR1 SEHNR, CDR2 FQNEAQ (reference sequence). CDR3 length: 12 amino acids. V was trimmed by 3 bases and J by 7 bases, leaving 8 bases between them. The CDR3 DNA reads as TGTGCCAGCAGCTTTGACCTTTATACGCAGTATTTT. Translated, it gives CASSFDLYTQYF.

This clone was seen more than once but under ten times. This chain joins TRBV21-1 and TRBJ1-4; the DNA was not used to check the table's D call, TRBD1. TRBV21-1 represents a pseudogene. The CDR3 length is 14 residues. CDR3 in amino acids: CARNDGAFGEKLFF. The CDR3 nucleotides read TGTGCCAGAAATGATGGGGCATTCGGTGAAAAACTGTTTTTT.

This chain uses TRBV18 with TRBJ1-3; D remains unclear. Deletions cut 4 bases from V and 0 bases from J, with 10 bases between. The CDR3 loop spans 15 amino acids. Looked up from germline, CDR1 is KGHSH and CDR2 is LQKENI. The CDR3 region has the DNA TGTGCCAGCTCACGCGACCTACCCTCTGGAAACACCATATATTTT. Its translation: CASSRDLPSGNTIYF.

The chain combines TRBV19 with TRBJ2-2; D is ambiguous. CDR1 LNHDA and CDR2 SQIVND come from the germline V gene (reference sequence). V was clipped by 3 bases and J by 7 bases, with 15 bases between them. The CDR3 length is 15 residues. CDR3 nucleotides: TGTGCCAGTAGTATGTGGACCCCTGGGATCGGGGAGCTGTTTTTT. It is translated as CASSMWTPGIGELFF. The variable domain in full, completed from reference TRBV19 and TRBJ2-2, reads DGGITQSPKYLFRKEGQNVTLSCEQNLNHDAMYWYRQDPGQGLRLIYYSQIVNDFQKGDIAEGYSVSREKKESFPLTVTSAQKNPTAFYLCASSMWTPGIGELFFGEGSRLTVL.

The J gene is TRBJ1-6, the V gene TRBV5-1; D unresolved. V lost 1 base, J lost 3 bases, and 5 bases lay in between. The germline V gene encodes CDR1 SGHRS and CDR2 YFSETQ. The CDR3 length is 14 residues. The CDR3 nucleotides read TGCGCCAGCAGCTTGACAGTCTATAATTCACCCCTCCACTTT. It yields the protein CASSLTVYNSPLHF.

V gene TRBV5-4 combines with J gene TRBJ2-1; 7 bases are shared with TRBD1. CDR1 and CDR2 from the germline V gene are SGHNT and YYREEE (reference sequence). The J segment lost 4 bases and the V segment lost 4 bases, leaving 8 bases of the junction unmatched. This CDR3 spans 15 amino acids. The CDR3 nucleotides are TGTGCCAGCAGCCCGGACAGGAGGATGTACAATGAGCAGTTCTTC. Its protein product is CASSPDRRMYNEQFF. Drawing the rest from reference TRBV5-4 and TRBJ2-1, the complete variable domain is ETGVTQSPTHLIKTRGQQVTLRCSSQSGHNTVSWYQQALGQGPQFIFQYYREEENGRGNFPPRFSGLQFPNYSSELNVNALELDDSALYLCASSPDRRMYNEQFFGPGTRLTVL.

This chain joins TRBV5-1 and TRBJ2-1; D is undetermined. Deletions cut 7 bases from V and 0 bases from J, with 14 bases between. The CDR3 runs to 15 residues. Germline CDR1 reads SGHRS; CDR2 reads YFSETQ. CDR3: CASSILGDSYNEQFF. The CDR3 nucleotides are TGCGCCAGCTCAATCCTTGGCGACTCCTACAATGAGCAGTTCTTC.

The rearrangement links TRBV11-2 to TRBJ1-1; TRBD1 agrees at 7 bases. J lost 10 bases, V lost 5 bases, and 13 bases had no gene match. Germline-derived CDR1 and CDR2 are SGHAT and FQNNGV. This CDR3 is built from 14 residues. CDR3 residues: CASSAPGQNLRAFF. In DNA, the CDR3 is TGTGCCAGCAGCGCGCCGGGACAGAACTTGCGAGCTTTCTTT.

The genes are TRBV2 and TRBJ2-6; either TRBD1 or TRBD2 may supply D (6 bases each). This CDR3 is 18 amino acids long. Trimming took 5 bases from V and 0 from J, leaving 17 bases between them. CDR1 and CDR2 (germline): SNHLY, FYNNEI. The CDR3 bases are TGTGCCAGCAGTCGAAGGACAGTGGGGGGCTCTGGGGCCAACGTCCTGACTTTC. Translating gives CASSRRTVGGSGANVLTF.

V gene TRBV7-9 combines with J gene TRBJ2-3, with 15 bases lining up with TRBD2. Germline CDR1 reads SEHNR; CDR2 reads FQNEAQ (reference sequence). V was clipped by 5 bases and J by 6 bases; unmatched bases: 9. The CDR3 spans 17 residues. CDR3 DNA sequence: TGTGCCAGCAGCGCAGGACTAGCGGGGGGGCAATCGGATACGCAGTATTTT. This encodes CASSAGLAGGQSDTQYF.

V usage is TRBV5-1 and J usage is TRBJ2-3, with TRBD2 matching 9 bases. Per germline, CDR1 SGHRS and CDR2 YFSETQ. Unmatched junction bases numbered 7, after V lost 5 bases and J lost 3 bases. The CDR3 totals 15 residues. The CDR3 sequence: CASRKAGGPTDTQYF. The CDR3 bases are TGCGCCAGCAGAAAGGCGGGGGGGCCGACAGATACGCAGTATTTT.

This chain connects TRBV9 to TRBJ2-2, with no clear D. The CDR3 contains 12 residues. Trimming removed 0 bases from V and 7 bases from J, with 4 bases in between. Germline values: CDR1 SGDLS, CDR2 YYNGEE. CDR3 DNA sequence: TGTGCCAGCAGCGTAGTGGGCGGGGAGCTGTTTTTT. Translation gives CASSVVGGELFF.

The chain carries TRBV27 and TRBJ1-2, with D possibly being TRBD1 (6 bases). Germline lookup yields CDR1 MNHEY and CDR2 SMNVEV (reference sequence). Trimming took 6 bases from V and 7 from J, leaving 24 bases between them. This CDR3 has 16 residues. The chain's CDR3 is CASRAYPSSGGGGYTF. The CDR3 DNA reads as TGTGCCAGCAGGGCCTATCCCTCCTCGGGGGGCGGTGGCTACACCTTC.

The J gene is TRBJ1-1, the V gene TRBV7-2, with unresolved D. V gave up 0 bases and J gave up 8 bases, with 16 bases separating them. CDR3 length equals 15 residues. Per germline, CDR1 SGHTA and CDR2 FQGNSA. CDR3 region: CASSLAPSLTEEAFF. The CDR3 region has the DNA TGTGCCAGCAGCTTAGCTCCGAGTCTAACGGAGGAAGCTTTCTTT.

V gene TRBV6-5 combines with J gene TRBJ1-6; 7 bases are shared with TRBD1. CDR3 length equals 15 residues. CDR1 is MNHEY, CDR2 SVGAGI, per germline. Trimming cost V 6 bases and J 9 bases; bases outside gene matches: 11. The CDR3 bases are TGTGCCAGCAGCCTACAGGGGATAAGGAGTTCACCCCTCCACTTT. This gives the protein CASSLQGIRSSPLHF.

This clone has just one count. V gene TRBV7-9 combines with J gene TRBJ1-1; perhaps TRBD1 as D (6 bases). V lost 5 bases to trimming and J lost 4 bases, with 14 bases between them. There are 14 residues in the CDR3. The germline gives CDR1 SEHNR, CDR2 FQNEAQ (reference sequence). In nucleotides, the CDR3 is TGTGCCAGCAGCCCTGTTACAGGGCTCACTGAAGCTTTCTTT. Amino acids: CASSPVTGLTEAFF.

This chain joins TRBV2 and TRBJ1-5; 9 positions match TRBD1. Trimming removed 7 bases from V and 8 bases from J; junction bases left unmatched: 6. The CDR3 spans 13 residues. From germline, CDR1 is SNHLY and CDR2 FYNNEI. The CDR3 here is CASNRDRDEPQHF. The CDR3 DNA follows: TGTGCCAGCAATCGGGACAGGGACGAGCCCCAGCATTTT.

The J gene is TRBJ2-2, the V gene TRBV9; weak D call: TRBD2 (5 bases). V was trimmed by 1 base and J by 5 bases, leaving 6 bases between them. The length of the CDR3 is 13 residues. The germline V gene has CDR1 SGDLS and CDR2 YYNGEE. The CDR3 is CASSVQRTGELFF. CDR3 DNA sequence: TGTGCCAGCAGCGTACAGCGGACCGGGGAGCTGTTTTTT.

Of note for this clone: One junction end disagrees with the germline gene, perhaps due to a read error. The CDR3 nucleotides read TGCGCCAGCAGCCCCGACGGAGGGAAGCGCTACTTC. Amino acid sequence: CASSPDGGKRYF. The chain carries TRBV4-1 and TRBJ1-2; D remains ambiguous. Germline V lookup: CDR1 MGHRA, CDR2 YSYEKL. The CDR3 totals 12 residues.

The chain is built from TRBV7-2 and TRBJ1-2; TRBD1 matches 8 bases. Trimming removed 6 bases from V and 3 bases from J; junction bases left unmatched: 9. This CDR3 region has 15 residues. In germline, CDR1 is SGHTA, CDR2 FQGNSA. The CDR3 coding sequence is TGTGCCAGCAGACCAGCACAGGGGGGCCACTATGGCTACACCTTC. This translates into CASRPAQGGHYGYTF.